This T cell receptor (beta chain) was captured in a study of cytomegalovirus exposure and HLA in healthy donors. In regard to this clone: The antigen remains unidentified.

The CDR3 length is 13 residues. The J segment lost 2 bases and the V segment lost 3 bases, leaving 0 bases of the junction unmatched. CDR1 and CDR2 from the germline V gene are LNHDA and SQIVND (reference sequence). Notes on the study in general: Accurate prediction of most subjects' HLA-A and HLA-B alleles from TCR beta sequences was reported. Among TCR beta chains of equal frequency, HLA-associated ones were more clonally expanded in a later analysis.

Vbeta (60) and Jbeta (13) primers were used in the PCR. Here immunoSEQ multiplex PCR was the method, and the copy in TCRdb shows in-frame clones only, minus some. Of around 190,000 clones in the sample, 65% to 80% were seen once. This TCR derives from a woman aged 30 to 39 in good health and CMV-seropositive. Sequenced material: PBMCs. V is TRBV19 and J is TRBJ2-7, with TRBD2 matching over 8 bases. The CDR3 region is CASSMGLAYEQYF. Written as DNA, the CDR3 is TGTGCCAGTAGTATGGGACTAGCCTACGAGCAGTACTTC.